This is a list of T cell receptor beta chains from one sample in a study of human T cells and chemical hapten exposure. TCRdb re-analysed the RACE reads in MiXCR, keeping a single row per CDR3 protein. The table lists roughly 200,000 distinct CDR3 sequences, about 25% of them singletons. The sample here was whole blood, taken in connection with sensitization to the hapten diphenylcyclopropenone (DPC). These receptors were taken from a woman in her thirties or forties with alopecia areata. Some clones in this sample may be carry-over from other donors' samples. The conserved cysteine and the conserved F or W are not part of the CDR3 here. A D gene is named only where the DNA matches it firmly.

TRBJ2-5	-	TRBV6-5	ASSYSTGTQY
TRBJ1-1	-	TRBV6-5	ASSYRVLNTEAF
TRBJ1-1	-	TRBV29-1	SAGMPEAF
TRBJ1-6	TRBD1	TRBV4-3	ASSQDIGRGSPSYNSPLH
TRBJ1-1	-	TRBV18	ASSMAGRNTEAF
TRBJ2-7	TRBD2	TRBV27	ASSFGTSGSGYEQY
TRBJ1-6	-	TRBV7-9	ASSSQGRNNSPLH
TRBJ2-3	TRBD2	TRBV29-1	STRTSGRTDTQY
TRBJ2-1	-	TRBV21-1	ASSKAGAVPDEQF
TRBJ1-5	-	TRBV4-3	ASSHLGSNQPQH
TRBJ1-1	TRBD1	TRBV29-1	SVALGTGGFTEAF
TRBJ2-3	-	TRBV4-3	ASSQDSGIDTQY
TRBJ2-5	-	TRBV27	ASSLFDGASETQY
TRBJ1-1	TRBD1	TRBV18	VSSPQGLGNTEAF
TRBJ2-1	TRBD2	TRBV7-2	ASSLGQGAQPGLAGGIMF
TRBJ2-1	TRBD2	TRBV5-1	ASSGQRGISYNEQF
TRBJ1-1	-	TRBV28	ASSPPGNTEAF
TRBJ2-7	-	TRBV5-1	ASSLGPSDYEQY
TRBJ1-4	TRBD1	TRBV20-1	SARNPGQSEKLF
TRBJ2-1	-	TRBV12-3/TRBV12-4	ASSLTGNEQF
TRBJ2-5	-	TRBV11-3	ASSFAQEETQY
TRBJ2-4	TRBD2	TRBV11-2	ASSSPGTRGIQY
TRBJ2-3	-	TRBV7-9	ASSLVGREDTQY
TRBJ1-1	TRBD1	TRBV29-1	SVEGLTGGTEAF
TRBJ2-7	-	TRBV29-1	SVGRATGEQY
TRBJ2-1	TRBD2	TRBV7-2	ASSLARLAGSEQF
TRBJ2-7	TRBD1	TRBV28	ASRVQGEDEQY
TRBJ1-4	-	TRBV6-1	ASSGTVATNEKLF
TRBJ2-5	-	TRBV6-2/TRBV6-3	ASRGPTGIQETQY
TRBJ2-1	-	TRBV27	ASSLSFLSNEQF
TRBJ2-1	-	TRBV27	ASTNRDNEQF
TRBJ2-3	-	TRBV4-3	ASSQEGTGAGDTQY
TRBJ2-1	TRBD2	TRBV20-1	SARGTSGRSDEQF
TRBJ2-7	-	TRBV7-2	ASSLDTLSYEQY
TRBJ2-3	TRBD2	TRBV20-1	SARRGSGRADTQY
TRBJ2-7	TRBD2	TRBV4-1	ASSPGLADYEQY
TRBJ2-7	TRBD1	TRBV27	ASSSGQGLYEQY
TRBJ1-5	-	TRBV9	ASSASPNQPQH
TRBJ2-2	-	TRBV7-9	ASSLVAGSTGELF
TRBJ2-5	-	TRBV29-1	SVGPGRKETQY